The rows below give T cell receptor beta chains drawn from one sample of a study of shared clonotypes between healthy human individuals. Profiling relied on immunoSEQ multiplex PCR, and the TCRdb table lists in-frame clones only, not all of them. Of about 590,000 clones in the sample, just under 97% were seen once. Input material: naive CD8+ T cells sorted from blood. All receptors come from a woman in her thirties in good health. Each CDR3 is given with its conserved first and last residue. D genes are given only for firm matches. Where a row states a size, it is once, few, many or the class of an expanded clone; other rows omit it.

-	TRBV28	-	TRBJ1-3	CASGGAAGKSSGNTIYF	TGTGCCAGCGGAGGGGCGGCAGGGAAAAGCTCTGGAAACACCATATATTTT
TRBD2	TRBV28	-	TRBJ2-7	CASSLGLAGGNEQYF	TGTGCCAGCAGTTTAGGCCTAGCGGGAGGGAACGAGCAGTACTTC
-	TRBV28	-	TRBJ1-5	CASSFGLRGNQPQHF	TGTGCCAGCAGTTTTGGGTTAAGGGGGAATCAGCCCCAGCATTTT
-	TRBV5-1	-	TRBJ2-7	CASSLVEGPHEQYF	TGCGCCAGCAGCTTGGTGGAGGGGCCGCACGAGCAGTACTTC
TRBD2	TRBV13	-	TRBJ2-1	CASSPGTSGSGQFF	TGTGCCAGCAGCCCCGGGACTAGCGGGAGTGGTCAGTTCTTC
-	TRBV5-4	-	TRBJ2-1	CASSLVLDNEQFF	TGTGCCAGCAGCTTGGTTCTAGACAATGAGCAGTTCTTC
-	TRBV13	-	TRBJ2-7	CASSLAKREQYF	TGTGCCAGCAGCTTGGCCAAACGGGAGCAGTACTTC
-	TRBV6-1	-	TRBJ2-7	CASSELEGFSYEQYF	TGTGCCAGCAGTGAATTGGAGGGGTTCTCCTACGAGCAGTACTTC
TRBD2	TRBV5-6	-	TRBJ2-2	CASSPAGRDVGNTGELFF	TGTGCCAGCAGCCCAGCCGGGAGGGACGTTGGTAACACCGGGGAGCTGTTTTTT
TRBD1	TRBV2	few	TRBJ1-1	CASMNWDSEMNTEAFF	TGTGCCAGCATGAACTGGGACAGTGAAATGAACACTGAAGCTTTCTTT
TRBD1	TRBV5-6	-	TRBJ2-1	CASSVGTGGYEQFF	TGTGCCAGCAGCGTCGGGACAGGGGGTTATGAGCAGTTCTTC
-	TRBV11-2	-	TRBJ1-2	CASSLDGGLSYGYTF	TGTGCCAGCAGCTTAGATGGGGGGCTTAGCTATGGCTACACCTTC
-	TRBV28	-	TRBJ1-1	CASSLSSGTEAFF	TGTGCCAGCAGTTTATCATCGGGGACTGAAGCTTTCTTT
TRBD2	TRBV7-9	-	TRBJ2-3	CASSSLASGRSTDTQYF	TGTGCCAGCAGCTCCCTAGCTAGCGGGAGGAGCACAGATACGCAGTATTTT
TRBD2	TRBV5-5	once	TRBJ2-3	CASLAGSTDTQYF	TGTGCCAGTCTAGCGGGGAGCACAGATACGCAGTATTTT
TRBD1	TRBV9	-	TRBJ1-2	CASSGQGYHGYTF	TGTGCCAGCAGCGGACAGGGGTACCATGGCTACACCTTC
TRBD2	TRBV29-1	-	TRBJ2-2	CSVVSGRAESGELFF	TGCAGCGTTGTAAGTGGGAGGGCGGAGTCCGGGGAGCTGTTTTTT
-	TRBV15	-	TRBJ2-7	CATSRDPKQGFPYEQYF	TGTGCCACCAGCAGGGACCCAAAACAGGGTTTCCCCTACGAGCAGTACTTC
-	TRBV14	-	TRBJ1-3	CASSQAGERTSGNTIYF	TGTGCCAGCAGCCAAGCCGGGGAACGCACCTCTGGAAACACCATATATTTT
-	TRBV5-4	-	TRBJ1-2	CASSFGMNGYTF	TGTGCCAGCAGCTTTGGTATGAACGGCTACACCTTC
-	TRBV13	-	TRBJ2-1	CASSPPYSGSRRYEQFF	TGTGCCAGCAGCCCCCCATATAGCGGATCAAGGCGCTATGAGCAGTTCTTC
TRBD1	TRBV15	-	TRBJ1-5	CATSRDAGTGGNQPQHF	TGTGCCACCAGCAGGGACGCCGGGACAGGGGGAAATCAGCCCCAGCATTTT
-	TRBV28	-	TRBJ2-3	CASSFGQGTDTQYF	TGTGCCAGCAGTTTTGGGCAGGGGACAGATACGCAGTATTTT
-	TRBV7-4	-	TRBJ2-3	CASSSEGPYTDTQYF	TGTGCCAGCAGCTCCGAGGGACCCTACACAGATACGCAGTATTTT